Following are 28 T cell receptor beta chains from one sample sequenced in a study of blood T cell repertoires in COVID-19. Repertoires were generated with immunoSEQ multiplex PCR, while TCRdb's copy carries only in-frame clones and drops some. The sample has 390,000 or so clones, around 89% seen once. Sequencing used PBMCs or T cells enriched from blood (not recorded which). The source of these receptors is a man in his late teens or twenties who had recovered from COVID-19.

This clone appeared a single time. The CDR3 loop is CASSQRPGQGDYGYTF. The CDR3 coding sequence is TGTGCCAGCAGTCAAAGGCCGGGACAGGGGGACTATGGCTACACCTTC. V usage is TRBV28 and J usage is TRBJ1-2; 11 nucleotides agree with TRBD1. V dropped 5 bases and J dropped 3; count of bases not matched to a gene: 8. Germline V gene data show CDR1 as MDHEN and CDR2 as SYDVKM. The CDR3 has 16 residues.

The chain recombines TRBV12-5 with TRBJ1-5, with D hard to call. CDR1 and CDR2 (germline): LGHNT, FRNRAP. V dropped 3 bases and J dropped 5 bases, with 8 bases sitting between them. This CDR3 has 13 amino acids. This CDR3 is CASGFAQDQPQHF. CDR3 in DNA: TGTGCTAGTGGTTTTGCGCAGGATCAGCCCCAGCATTTT.

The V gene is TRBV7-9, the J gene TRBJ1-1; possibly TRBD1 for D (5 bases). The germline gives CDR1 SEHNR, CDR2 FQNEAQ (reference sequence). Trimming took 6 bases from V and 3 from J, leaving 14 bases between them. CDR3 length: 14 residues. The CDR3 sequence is CASRDLGGDTEAFF. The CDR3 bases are TGTGCCAGCAGGGATCTGGGGGGGGACACTGAAGCTTTCTTT. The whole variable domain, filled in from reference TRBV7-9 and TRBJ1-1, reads DTGVSQNPRHKITKRGQNVTFRCDPISEHNRLYWYRQTLGQGPEFLTYFQNEAQLEKSRLLSDRFSAERPKGSFSTLEIQRTEQGDSAMYLCASRDLGGDTEAFFGQGTRLTVV.

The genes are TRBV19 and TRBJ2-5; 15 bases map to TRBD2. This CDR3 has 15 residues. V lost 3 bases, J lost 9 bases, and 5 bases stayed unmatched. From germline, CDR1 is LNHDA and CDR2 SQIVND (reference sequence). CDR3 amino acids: CASSISRTSGRAQYF. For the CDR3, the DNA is TGTGCCAGTAGTATTTCTCGGACTAGCGGGAGGGCCCAGTACTTC.

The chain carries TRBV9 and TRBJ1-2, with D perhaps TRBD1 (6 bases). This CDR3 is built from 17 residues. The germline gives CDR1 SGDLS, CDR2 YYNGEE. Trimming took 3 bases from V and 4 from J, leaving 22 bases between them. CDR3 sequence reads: CASSGGTQASTSYGYTF. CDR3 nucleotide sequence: TGTGCCAGCAGCGGAGGGACACAGGCCTCTACGAGCTATGGCTACACCTTC. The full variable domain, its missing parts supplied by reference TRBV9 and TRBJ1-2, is DSGVTQTPKHLITATGQRVTLRCSPRSGDLSVYWYQQSLDQGLQFLIQYYNGEERAKGNILERFSAQQFPDLHSELNLSSLELGDSALYFCASSGGTQASTSYGYTFGSGTRLTVV.

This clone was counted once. The CDR3 coding sequence is TGTGCCTCGGGGCAGCCCAACGGGAACACCATATATTTT. It translates to CASGQPNGNTIYF. The gene calls are TRBV30 and TRBJ1-3; weak D call: TRBD1 (5 bases). This CDR3 contains 13 residues. Looked up from germline, CDR1 is GTSNPN and CDR2 is SVGIG (reference sequence). V was clipped by 7 bases and J by 7 bases, with 17 bases between them.

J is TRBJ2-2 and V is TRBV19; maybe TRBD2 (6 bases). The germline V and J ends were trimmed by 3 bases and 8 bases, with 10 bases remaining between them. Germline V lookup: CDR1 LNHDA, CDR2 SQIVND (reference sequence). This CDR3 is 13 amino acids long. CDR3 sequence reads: CASSIGLTGELFF. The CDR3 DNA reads TGTGCCAGTAGTATCGGACTAACGGGGGAGCTGTTTTTT.

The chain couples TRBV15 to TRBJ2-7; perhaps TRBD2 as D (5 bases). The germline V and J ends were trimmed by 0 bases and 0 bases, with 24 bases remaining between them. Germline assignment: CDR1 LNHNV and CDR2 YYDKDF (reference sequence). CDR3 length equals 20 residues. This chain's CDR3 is CATSRDPDTRPDLSSYEQYF. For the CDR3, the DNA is TGTGCCACCAGCAGAGATCCGGATACTAGACCCGACCTAAGCTCCTACGAGCAGTACTTC.

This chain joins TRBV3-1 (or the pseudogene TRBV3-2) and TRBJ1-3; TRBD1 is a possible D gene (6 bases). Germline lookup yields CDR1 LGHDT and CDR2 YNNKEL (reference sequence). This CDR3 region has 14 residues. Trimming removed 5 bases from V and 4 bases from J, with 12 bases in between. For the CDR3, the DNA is TGTGCCAGCAGCGCAGGGGCCCCGGGAAACACCATATATTTT. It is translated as CASSAGAPGNTIYF.

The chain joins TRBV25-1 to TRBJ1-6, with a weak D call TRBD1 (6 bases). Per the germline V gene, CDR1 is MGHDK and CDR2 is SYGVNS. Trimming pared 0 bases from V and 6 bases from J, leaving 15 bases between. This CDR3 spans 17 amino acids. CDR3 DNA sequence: TGTGCCAGCAGTGAATACGGCGTGGGGGCGACTAATTCACCCCTCCACTTT. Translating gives CASSEYGVGATNSPLHF.

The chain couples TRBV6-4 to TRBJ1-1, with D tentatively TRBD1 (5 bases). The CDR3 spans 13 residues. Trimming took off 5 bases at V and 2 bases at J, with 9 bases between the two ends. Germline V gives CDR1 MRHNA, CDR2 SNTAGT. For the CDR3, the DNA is TGTGCCAGCAGTAGACAGTCCAACACTGAAGCTTTCTTT. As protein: CASSRQSNTEAFF.

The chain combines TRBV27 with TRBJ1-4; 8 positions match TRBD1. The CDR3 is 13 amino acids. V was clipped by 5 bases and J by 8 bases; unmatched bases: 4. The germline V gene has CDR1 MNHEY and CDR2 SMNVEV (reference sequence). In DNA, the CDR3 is TGTGCCAGCAGTCCCAGGACAGGGGAAAAACTGTTTTTT. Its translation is CASSPRTGEKLFF.

This CDR3 reads CASSFVRDRVISNQPQHF. As DNA, the CDR3 is TGTGCCAGCAGCTTCGTCCGGGACAGGGTAATTAGCAATCAGCCCCAGCATTTT. V and J are TRBV5-8 and TRBJ1-5, with 9 bases matching TRBD1. The CDR3 spans 18 residues. Germline-derived CDR1 and CDR2 are SGHTS and YDEGEE. V shed 2 bases and J 0 bases; nucleotides not matched to a gene: 9.

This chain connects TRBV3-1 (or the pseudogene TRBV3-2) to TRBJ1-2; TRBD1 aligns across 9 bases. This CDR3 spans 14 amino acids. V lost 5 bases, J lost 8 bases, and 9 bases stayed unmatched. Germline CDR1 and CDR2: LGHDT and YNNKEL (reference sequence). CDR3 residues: CASSGTGTGSGYTF. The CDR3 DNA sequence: TGTGCCAGCAGCGGGACCGGGACAGGGAGCGGCTACACCTTC.

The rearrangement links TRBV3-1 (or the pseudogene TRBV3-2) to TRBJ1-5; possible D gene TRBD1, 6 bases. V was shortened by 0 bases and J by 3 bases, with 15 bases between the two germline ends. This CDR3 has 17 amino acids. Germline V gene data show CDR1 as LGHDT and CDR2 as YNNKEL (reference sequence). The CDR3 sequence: CASSQDKTGPINQPQHF. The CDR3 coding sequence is TGTGCCAGCAGCCAAGATAAAACAGGGCCTATCAATCAGCCCCAGCATTTT.

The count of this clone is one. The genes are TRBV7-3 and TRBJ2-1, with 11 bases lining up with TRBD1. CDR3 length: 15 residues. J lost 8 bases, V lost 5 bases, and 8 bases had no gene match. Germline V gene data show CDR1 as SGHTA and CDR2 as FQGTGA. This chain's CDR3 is CASSLGTGGNYEQFF. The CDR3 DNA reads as TGTGCCAGCAGCCTCGGGACAGGGGGTAACTATGAGCAGTTCTTC.

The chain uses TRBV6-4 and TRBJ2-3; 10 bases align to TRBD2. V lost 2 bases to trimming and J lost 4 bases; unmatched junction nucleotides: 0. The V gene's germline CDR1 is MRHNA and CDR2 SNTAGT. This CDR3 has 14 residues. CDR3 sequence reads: CASSDLAGADTQYF. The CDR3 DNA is TGTGCCAGCAGTGACCTAGCGGGAGCAGATACGCAGTATTTT.

CDR3 region: CASSSTGSLNEQFF. The CDR3 nucleotides read TGTGCCAGCAGTTCGACAGGGAGTCTCAATGAGCAGTTCTTC. The V gene is TRBV28, the J gene TRBJ2-1; 7 nucleotides align to TRBD1. J lost 6 bases, V lost 4 bases, and 6 bases had no gene match. Germline values: CDR1 MDHEN, CDR2 SYDVKM. The CDR3 extends over 14 amino acids.

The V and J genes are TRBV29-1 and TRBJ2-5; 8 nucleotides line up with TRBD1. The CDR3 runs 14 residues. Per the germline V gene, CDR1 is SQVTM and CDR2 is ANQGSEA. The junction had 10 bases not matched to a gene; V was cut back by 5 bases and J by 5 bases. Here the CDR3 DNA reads TGCAGCGTTTCAGGGGGCGTATCACCCGAGACCCAGTACTTC. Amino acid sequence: CSVSGGVSPETQYF. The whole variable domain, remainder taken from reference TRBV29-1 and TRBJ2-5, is SAVISQKPSRDICQRGTSLTIQCQVDSQVTMMFWYRQQPGQSLTLIATANQGSEATYESGFVIDKFPISRPNLTFSTLTVSNMSPEDSSIYLCSVSGGVSPETQYFGPGTRLLVL.

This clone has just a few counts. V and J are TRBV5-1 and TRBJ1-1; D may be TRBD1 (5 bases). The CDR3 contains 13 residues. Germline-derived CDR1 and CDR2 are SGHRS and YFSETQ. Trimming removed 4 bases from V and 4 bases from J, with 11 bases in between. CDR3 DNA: TGCGCCAGCAGCCGGGCGGGGGTCACTGAAGCTTTCTTT. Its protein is CASSRAGVTEAFF.

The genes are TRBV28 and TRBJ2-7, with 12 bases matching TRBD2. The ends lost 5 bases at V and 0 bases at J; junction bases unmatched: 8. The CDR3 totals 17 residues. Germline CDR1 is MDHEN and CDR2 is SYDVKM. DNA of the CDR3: TGTGCCAGCAGTATCCTAGCGGGAGGGCCCAGCTCCTACGAGCAGTACTTC. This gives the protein CASSILAGGPSSYEQYF.

In DNA, the CDR3 is TGTGCCAGCTCACCCGATGCAGTCTATGGCTACACCTTC. Translation: CASSPDAVYGYTF. V gene TRBV18 combines with J gene TRBJ1-2; D is unresolved. Germline V CDR1 and CDR2: KGHSH, LQKENI. The CDR3 consists of 13 residues. Trimming stripped 3 bases from V and 4 bases from J, with 9 bases between.

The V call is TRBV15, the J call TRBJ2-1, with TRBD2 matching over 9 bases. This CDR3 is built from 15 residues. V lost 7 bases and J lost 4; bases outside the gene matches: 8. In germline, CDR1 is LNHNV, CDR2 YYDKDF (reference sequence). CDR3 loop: CATKGLAGAYNEQFF. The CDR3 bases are TGTGCCACCAAGGGGTTAGCGGGAGCTTACAATGAGCAGTTCTTC.

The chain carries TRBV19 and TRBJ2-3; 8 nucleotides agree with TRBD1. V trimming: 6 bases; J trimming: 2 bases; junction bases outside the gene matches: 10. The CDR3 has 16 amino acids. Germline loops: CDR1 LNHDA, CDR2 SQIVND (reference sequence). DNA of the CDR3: TGTGCCAGTAGAGACCGAGGGACAGGCGACACAGATACGCAGTATTTT. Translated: CASRDRGTGDTDTQYF.

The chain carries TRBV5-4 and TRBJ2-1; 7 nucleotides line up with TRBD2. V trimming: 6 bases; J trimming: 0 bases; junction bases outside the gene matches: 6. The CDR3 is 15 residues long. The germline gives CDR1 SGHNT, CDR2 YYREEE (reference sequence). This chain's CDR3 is CASILAGGSYNEQFF. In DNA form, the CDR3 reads TGTGCCAGCATTTTAGCGGGCGGCTCCTACAATGAGCAGTTCTTC.

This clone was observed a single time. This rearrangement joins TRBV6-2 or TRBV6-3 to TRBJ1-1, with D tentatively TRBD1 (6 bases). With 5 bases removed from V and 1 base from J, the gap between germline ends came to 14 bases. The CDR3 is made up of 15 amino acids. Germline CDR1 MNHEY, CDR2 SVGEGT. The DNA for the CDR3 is TGTGCCAGCAGTCTCCGGGACACCAGGAACACTGAAGCTTTCTTT. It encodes CASSLRDTRNTEAFF.

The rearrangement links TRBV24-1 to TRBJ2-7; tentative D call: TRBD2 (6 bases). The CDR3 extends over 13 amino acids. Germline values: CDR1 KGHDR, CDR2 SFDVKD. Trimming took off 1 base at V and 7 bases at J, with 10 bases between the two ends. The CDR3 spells CATSDFEGREQYF. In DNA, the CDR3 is TGTGCCACCAGTGATTTTGAAGGGAGGGAGCAGTACTTC.

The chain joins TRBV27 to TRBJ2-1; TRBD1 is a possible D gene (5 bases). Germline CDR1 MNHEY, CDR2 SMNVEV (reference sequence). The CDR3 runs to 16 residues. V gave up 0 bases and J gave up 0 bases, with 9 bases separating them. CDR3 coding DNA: TGTGCCAGCAGTTTATCCCAGGGTGGCTCCTACAATGAGCAGTTCTTC. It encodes CASSLSQGGSYNEQFF.